This T cell receptor beta chain was profiled in a study of CD8+ T cells in alopecia areata. In its sample, this clone was seen a few times. What it binds is unknown. Following extraction, RNA underwent reverse transcription to cDNA, which served as the sequencing template. The repertoire was sequenced with immunoSEQ multiplex PCR; TCRdb's copy has only in-frame clones and lacks some. Among 180,000 or so clones listed, roughly 60% were seen once. General study findings and limits: Compared with normal scalp, lesional scalp had higher clonality and more expanded CD8+ clones.

This CDR3 contains 12 residues. J gave up 7 bases and V 1 base, and 4 bases lay outside the gene matches. CDR1 and CDR2 (germline): SQVTM, ANQGSEA. The sample's treatment: oral pan-JAK inhibitor, 5-10 mg twice daily. Obtained from alopecia areata patients were lesional scalp punch biopsies along with peripheral blood. This clonotype originated in a human donor with alopecia areata. J is TRBJ2-7 and V is TRBV29-1, with 7 positions matching TRBD1. Sequencing used CD4+ T cells sorted from blood, obtained at approximately week 56, from a patient treated with tofacitinib. The CDR3 nucleotides read TGCAGCGTTGAAGCGACAGGGTATGAGCAGTACTTC. Translation: CSVEATGYEQYF.